The TCR beta chain under discussion was sequenced for a study of metastatic and nonmetastatic thyroid tumors. Study in general: Samples came from malignant and benign thyroid patients, and repertoires were compared across blood and tumor or nodule tissue.

Treatment of any kind had been given to no patient before thyroid surgery. TCRdb re-analyzed the PCR reads through MiXCR. The sample lists under 5,500 clones; around 32% were seen once. This TCR was sampled from a female donor with papillary thyroid cancer or a benign thyroid nodule (not recorded which). Some clones in this sample may be carry-over from other donors' samples. The specimen sequenced was adjacent normal tissue.

The CDR3 loop is CASNPTLKGHGYTF. The CDR3 coding sequence is TGTGCCAGCAACCCTACTTTAAAGGGTCATGGCTACACCTTC. This chain joins TRBV6-1 and TRBJ1-2; D ambiguous. The V gene lost 7 bases and the J gene lost 6 bases, with 18 bases spanning the gap. Per the germline V gene, CDR1 is MNHNS and CDR2 is SASEGT. CDR3 size: 14 residues.